This T cell receptor (beta chain) was identified during a study of T cells in Graves' hyperthyroidism and ophthalmopathy. This CDR3 is 14 amino acids long. The V gene's germline CDR1 is MNHNY and CDR2 SVGAGI (reference sequence). The V gene lost 2 bases and the J gene lost 1 base, with 8 bases spanning the gap. TCR beta CDR3 sequences were amplified from RNA transcripts. The primer set for the first-round RT-PCR of the TCR CDR3 was HTBI. MiXCR was run by TCRdb on the multiplex PCR reads, yielding one entry per CDR3 protein. The sample holds just under 750,000 distinct CDR3 sequences, about 35% seen once.

This rearrangement joins TRBV6-6 to TRBJ1-1; no definite D call. This clonotype originated in a woman aged 40-49 years with Graves' hyperthyroidism. What was sequenced was blood. The CDR3 bases are TGTGCCAGCAGTTACATGGGAACGAACACTGAAGCTTTCTTT. Its translation is CASSYMGTNTEAFF.